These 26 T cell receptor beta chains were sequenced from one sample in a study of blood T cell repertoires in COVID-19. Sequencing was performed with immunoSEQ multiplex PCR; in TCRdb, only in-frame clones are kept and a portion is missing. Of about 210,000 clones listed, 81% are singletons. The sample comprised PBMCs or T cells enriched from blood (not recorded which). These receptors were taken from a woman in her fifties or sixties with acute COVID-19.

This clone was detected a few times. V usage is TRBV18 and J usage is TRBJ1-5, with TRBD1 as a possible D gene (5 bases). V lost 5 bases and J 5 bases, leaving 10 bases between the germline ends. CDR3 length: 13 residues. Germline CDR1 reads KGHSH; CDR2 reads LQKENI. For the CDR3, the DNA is TGTGCCAGCTCATCCGACAGAGATCAGCCCCAGCATTTT. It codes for CASSSDRDQPQHF.

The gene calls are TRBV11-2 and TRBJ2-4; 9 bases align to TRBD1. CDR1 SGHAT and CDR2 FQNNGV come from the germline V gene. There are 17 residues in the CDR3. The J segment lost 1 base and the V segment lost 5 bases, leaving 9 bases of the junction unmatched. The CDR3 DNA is TGTGCCAGCAGCCTAATTATACAGGGGGCTGCCAAAAACATTCAGTACTTC. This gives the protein CASSLIIQGAAKNIQYF.

CDR3 sequence (DNA): TGCGCCAGCAGCCCGCGGGACGGCAACTATGGCTACACCTTC. It yields the protein CASSPRDGNYGYTF. This chain links TRBV5-1 with TRBJ1-2; possible D gene TRBD1, 5 bases. The germline V and J ends were trimmed by 4 bases and 2 bases, with 12 bases remaining between them. CDR1 is SGHRS and CDR2 is YFSETQ in the germline V gene. There are 14 residues in the CDR3.

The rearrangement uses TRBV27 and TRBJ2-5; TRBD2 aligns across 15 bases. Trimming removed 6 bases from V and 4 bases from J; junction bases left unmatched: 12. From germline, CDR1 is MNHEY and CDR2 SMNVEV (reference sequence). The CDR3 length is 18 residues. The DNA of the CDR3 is TGTGCCAGCAGCCGGACTAGCGGGGGGGTAATGAGAGGAGAGACCCAGTACTTC. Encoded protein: CASSRTSGGVMRGETQYF.

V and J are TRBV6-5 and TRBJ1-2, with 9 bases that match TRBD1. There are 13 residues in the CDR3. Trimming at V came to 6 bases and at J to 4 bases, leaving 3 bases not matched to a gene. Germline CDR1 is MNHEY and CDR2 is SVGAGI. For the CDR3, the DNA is TGTGCCAGCAGGAAGACAGGGGGCTATGGCTACACCTTC. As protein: CASRKTGGYGYTF.

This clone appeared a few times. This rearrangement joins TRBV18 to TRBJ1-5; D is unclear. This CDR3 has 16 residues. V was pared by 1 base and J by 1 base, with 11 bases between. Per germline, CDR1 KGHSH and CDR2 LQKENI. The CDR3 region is CASSPQILGSNQPQHF. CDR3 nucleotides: TGTGCCAGCTCACCACAAATCCTCGGGAGCAATCAGCCCCAGCATTTT.

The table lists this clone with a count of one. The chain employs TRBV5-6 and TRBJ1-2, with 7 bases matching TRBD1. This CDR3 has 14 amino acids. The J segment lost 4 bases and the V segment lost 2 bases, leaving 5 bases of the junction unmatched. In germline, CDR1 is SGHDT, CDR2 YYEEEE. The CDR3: CASSFQQGPYGYTF. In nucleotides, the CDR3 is TGTGCCAGCAGCTTTCAACAGGGGCCCTATGGCTACACCTTC.

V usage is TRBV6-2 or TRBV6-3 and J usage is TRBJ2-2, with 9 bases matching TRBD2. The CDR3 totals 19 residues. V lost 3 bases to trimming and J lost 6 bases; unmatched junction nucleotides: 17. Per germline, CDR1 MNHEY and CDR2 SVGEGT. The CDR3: CASSYQVLGGREPPGELFF. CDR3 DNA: TGTGCCAGCAGTTATCAAGTTCTCGGCGGGAGGGAGCCTCCCGGGGAGCTGTTTTTT.

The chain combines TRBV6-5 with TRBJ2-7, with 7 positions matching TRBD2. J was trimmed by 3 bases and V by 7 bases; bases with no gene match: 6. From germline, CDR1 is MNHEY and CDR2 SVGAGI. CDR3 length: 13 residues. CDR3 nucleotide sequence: TGTGCCAGCACCGCGACTAGCTTCTACGAGCAGTACTTC. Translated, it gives CASTATSFYEQYF.

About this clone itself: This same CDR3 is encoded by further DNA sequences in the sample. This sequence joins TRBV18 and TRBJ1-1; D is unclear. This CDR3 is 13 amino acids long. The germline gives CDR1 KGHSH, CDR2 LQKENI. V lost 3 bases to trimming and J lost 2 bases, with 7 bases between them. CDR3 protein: CASSPSLNTEAFF. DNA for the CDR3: TGTGCCAGCTCACCCTCCCTAAACACTGAAGCTTTCTTT.

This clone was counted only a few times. The CDR3 region has the DNA TGTGCCAGCAGCAAAAATTTGGGCAGCCACAAGACATACTATGGCTACACCTTC. Its protein product is CASSKNLGSHKTYYGYTF. The chain has TRBV21-1 and TRBJ1-2; TRBD1, the table's D call, was not compared with the DNA. TRBV21-1 is labeled a pseudogene. The CDR3 is 18 amino acids.

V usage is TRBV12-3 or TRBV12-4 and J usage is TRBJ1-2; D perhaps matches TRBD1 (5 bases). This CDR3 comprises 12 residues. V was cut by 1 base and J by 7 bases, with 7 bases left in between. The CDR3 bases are TGTGCCAGCAGTTTAGGGACAATTGGCTACACCTTC. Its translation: CASSLGTIGYTF.

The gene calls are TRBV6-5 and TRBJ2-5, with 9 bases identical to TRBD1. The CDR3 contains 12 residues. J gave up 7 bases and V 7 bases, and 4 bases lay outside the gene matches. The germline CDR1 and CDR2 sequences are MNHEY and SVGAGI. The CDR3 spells CASKDRGGTQYF. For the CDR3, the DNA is TGTGCCAGCAAGGACAGGGGCGGGACCCAGTACTTC.

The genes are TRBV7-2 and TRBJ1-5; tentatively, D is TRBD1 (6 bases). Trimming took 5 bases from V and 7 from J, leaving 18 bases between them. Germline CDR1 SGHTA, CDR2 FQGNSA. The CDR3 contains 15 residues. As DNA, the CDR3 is TGTGCCAGCAGCCCCCCGACAGGTCTAAACCAGCCCCAGCATTTT. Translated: CASSPPTGLNQPQHF. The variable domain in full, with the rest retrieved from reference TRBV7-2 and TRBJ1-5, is GAGVSQSPSNKVTEKGKDVELRCDPISGHTALYWYRQSLGQGLEFLIYFQGNSAPDKSGLPSDRFSAERTGGSVSTLTIQRTQQEDSAVYLCASSPPTGLNQPQHFGDGTRLSIL.

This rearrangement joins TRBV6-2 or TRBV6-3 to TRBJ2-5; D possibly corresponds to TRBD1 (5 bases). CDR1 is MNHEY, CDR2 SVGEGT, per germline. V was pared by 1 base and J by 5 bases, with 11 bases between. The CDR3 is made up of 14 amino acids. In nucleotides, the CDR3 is TGTGCCAGCAGTTACTGGGGCGGTGGGGAGACCCAGTACTTC. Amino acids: CASSYWGGGETQYF.

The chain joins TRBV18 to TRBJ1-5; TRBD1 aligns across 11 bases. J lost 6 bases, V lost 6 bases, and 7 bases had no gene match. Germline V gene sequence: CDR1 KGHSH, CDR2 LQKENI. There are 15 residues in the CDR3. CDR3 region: CASSPGTGGSQPQHF. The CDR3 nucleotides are TGTGCCAGCTCGCCCGGGACAGGGGGATCTCAGCCCCAGCATTTT.

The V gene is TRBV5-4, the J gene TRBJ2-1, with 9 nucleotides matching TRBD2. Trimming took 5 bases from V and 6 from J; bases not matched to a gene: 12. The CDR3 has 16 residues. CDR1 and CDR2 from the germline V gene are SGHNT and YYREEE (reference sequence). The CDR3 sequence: CASRDGGGASINEQFF. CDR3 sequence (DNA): TGTGCCAGCAGGGACGGCGGGGGGGCCTCGATCAATGAGCAGTTCTTC.

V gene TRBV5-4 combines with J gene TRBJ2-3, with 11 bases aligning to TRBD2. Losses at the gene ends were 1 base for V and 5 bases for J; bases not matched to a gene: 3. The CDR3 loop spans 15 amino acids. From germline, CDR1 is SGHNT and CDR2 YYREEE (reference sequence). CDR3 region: CASSLTSGRRDTQYF. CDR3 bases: TGTGCCAGCAGCTTGACTAGCGGGAGAAGAGATACGCAGTATTTT.

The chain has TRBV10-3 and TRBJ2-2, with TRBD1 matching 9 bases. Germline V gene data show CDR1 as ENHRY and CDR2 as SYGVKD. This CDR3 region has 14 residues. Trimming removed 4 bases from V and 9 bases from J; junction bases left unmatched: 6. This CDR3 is CAISGGTGLWELFF. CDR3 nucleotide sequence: TGTGCCATCAGTGGCGGGACAGGGTTGTGGGAGCTGTTTTTT.

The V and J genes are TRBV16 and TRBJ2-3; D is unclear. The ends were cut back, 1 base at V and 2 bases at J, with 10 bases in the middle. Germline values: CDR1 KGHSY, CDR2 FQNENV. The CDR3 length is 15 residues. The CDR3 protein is CASSQYTPYTDTQYF. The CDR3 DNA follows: TGTGCCAGCAGCCAATATACCCCCTACACAGATACGCAGTATTTT.

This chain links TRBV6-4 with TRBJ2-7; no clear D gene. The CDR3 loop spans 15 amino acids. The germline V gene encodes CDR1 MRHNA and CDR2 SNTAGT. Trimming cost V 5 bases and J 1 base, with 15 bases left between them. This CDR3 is CASSSLDIQSYEQYF. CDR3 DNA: TGTGCCAGCAGTTCCTTAGACATCCAGTCCTACGAGCAGTACTTC.

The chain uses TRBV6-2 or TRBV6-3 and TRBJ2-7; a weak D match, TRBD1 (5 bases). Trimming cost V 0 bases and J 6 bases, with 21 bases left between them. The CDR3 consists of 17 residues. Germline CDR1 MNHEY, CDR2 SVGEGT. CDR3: CASSYSRTAGSDSEQYF. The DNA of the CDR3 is TGTGCCAGCAGTTACTCGAGGACGGCAGGGTCTGATTCCGAGCAGTACTTC.

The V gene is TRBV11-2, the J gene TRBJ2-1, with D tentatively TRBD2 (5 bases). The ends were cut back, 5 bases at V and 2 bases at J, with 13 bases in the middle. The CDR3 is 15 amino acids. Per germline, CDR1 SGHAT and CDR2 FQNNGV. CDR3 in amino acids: CASSIAHGAYNEQFF. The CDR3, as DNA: TGTGCCAGCAGCATTGCTCACGGGGCCTACAATGAGCAGTTCTTC.

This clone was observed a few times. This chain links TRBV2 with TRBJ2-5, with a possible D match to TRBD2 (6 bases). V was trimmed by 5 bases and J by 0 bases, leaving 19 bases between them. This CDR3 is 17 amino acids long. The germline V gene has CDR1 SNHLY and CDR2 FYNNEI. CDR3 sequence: CASSPSSPSVHQETQYF. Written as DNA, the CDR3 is TGTGCCAGCAGTCCATCCTCGCCTAGCGTTCACCAAGAGACCCAGTACTTC.

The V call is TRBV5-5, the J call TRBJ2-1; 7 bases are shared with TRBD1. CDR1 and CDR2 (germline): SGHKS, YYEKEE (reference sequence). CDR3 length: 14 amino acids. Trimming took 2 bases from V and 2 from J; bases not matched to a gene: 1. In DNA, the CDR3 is TGTGCCAGCAGCTTAGGGACAGCCTACAATGAGCAGTTCTTC. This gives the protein CASSLGTAYNEQFF.

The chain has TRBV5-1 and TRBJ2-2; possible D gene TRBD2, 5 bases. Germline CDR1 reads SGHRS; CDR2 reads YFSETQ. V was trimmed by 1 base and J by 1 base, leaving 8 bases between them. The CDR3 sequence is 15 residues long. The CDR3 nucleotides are TGCGCCAGCAGCTTGCCAGCGGAGAACACCGGGGAGCTGTTTTTT. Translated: CASSLPAENTGELFF. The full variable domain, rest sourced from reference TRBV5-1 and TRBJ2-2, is KAGVTQTPRYLIKTRGQQVTLSCSPISGHRSVSWYQQTPGQGLQFLFEYFSETQRNKGNFPGRFSGRQFSNSRSEMNVSTLELGDSALYLCASSLPAENTGELFFGEGSRLTVL.